This T cell receptor (beta chain) was sequenced during a study of identical twins. This CDR3 comprises 15 residues. Per germline, CDR1 DFQATT and CDR2 SNEGSKA (reference sequence). V was trimmed by 5 bases and J by 0 bases, leaving 14 bases between them. TCRdb redid the calling of the 5' RACE reads with MiXCR, one entry per CDR3 protein. Among over 200,000 distinct CDR3 sequences listed, 6.5% were seen once. In this sample, this clonotype turned up a few times. These data were also filed under a second study, of T cells expressing NK-cell markers.

This sequence was found in a woman aged 18-29 years in good health. The chain is built from TRBV20-1 and TRBJ2-1, with D perhaps matching TRBD1 or TRBD2 (5 bases each). Material for sequencing was CD8+ T cells sorted from blood. The CDR3 nucleotides are TGCAGTGCTCGGCGCCGGGACGGCTCCTACAATGAGCAGTTCTTC. Its translation: CSARRRDGSYNEQFF.